This TCR beta chain was identified during a study of blood T cell repertoires in COVID-19. TCRdb's table, derived via immunoSEQ multiplex PCR, lists solely in-frame clones and lacks some. The sample records about 190,000 clones, roughly 80% being singletons. The sequenced material came from peripheral blood. The clonotype comes from a woman in her thirties or forties with acute or convalescent COVID-19.

The CDR3 spells CASSFGENYEQYF. CDR3 DNA: TGTGCCAGCAGTTTCGGGGAGAACTACGAGCAGTACTTC. The V gene is TRBV12-3 or TRBV12-4, the J gene TRBJ2-7; D perhaps matches TRBD2 (5 bases). This CDR3 contains 13 residues. Trimming stripped 3 bases from V and 3 bases from J, with 9 bases between.